This TCR beta chain was sequenced in a study of blood T cell repertoires in COVID-19. Using immunoSEQ multiplex PCR, the repertoire was profiled, and TCRdb retains in-frame clones only, with some absent. In the table there are around 250,000 clones, over 75% of which are singletons. Recruitment covered 20 to 25 US areas and drew participants whose ages spanned roughly 18 to 100 years. This CDR3 comprises 13 residues. V shed 4 bases and J 8 bases; nucleotides not matched to a gene: 5. CDR1 is SGHDT, CDR2 YYEEEE, per germline. Sequencing input: PBMCs or T cells enriched from blood (not recorded which). The chain couples TRBV5-6 to TRBJ1-2; 10 nucleotides match TRBD1. This sequence originates from a woman between 35 and 50 years old who had been exposed to COVID-19. Here the CDR3 reads CASSPTGGAGYTF. CDR3 bases: TGTGCCAGCAGCCCGACAGGGGGCGCAGGCTACACCTTC.